One sample yielded the 10 T cell receptor beta chains listed below, sequenced in a study of blood T cell repertoires in COVID-19. TCRdb's table, derived via immunoSEQ multiplex PCR, lists solely in-frame clones and lacks some. The top ten hold 3% to 4% of the sample, which has about 180,000 clones, approximately 83% seen once. The sample comprised peripheral blood. The receptors here all came from a man aged 60 to 69 with acute or convalescent COVID-19.

The V call is TRBV28, the J call TRBJ2-5; TRBD1 matches 9 bases. Germline loops: CDR1 MDHEN, CDR2 SYDVKM. V dropped 4 bases and J dropped 7; count of bases not matched to a gene: 7. The CDR3 runs 14 residues. CDR3 DNA: TGTGCCAGCAGTTCCGGGACAGGGATCCGGACCCAGTACTTC. This sequence encodes CASSSGTGIRTQYF. Complete variable domain (other parts from reference TRBV28 and TRBJ2-5): DVKVTQSSRYLVKRTGEKVFLECVQDMDHENMFWYRQDPGLGLRLIYFSYDVKMKEKGDIPEGYSVSREKKERFSLILESASTNQTSMYLCASSSGTGIRTQYFGPGTRLLVL.

The J gene is TRBJ1-2, the V gene TRBV19; TRBD1 might be the D (6 bases). Trimming stripped 4 bases from V and 5 bases from J, with 14 bases between. Germline V CDR1 and CDR2: LNHDA, SQIVND (reference sequence). CDR3 length equals 14 residues. The DNA of the CDR3 is TGTGCCAGTAGTAGCCGGGACACCCGGTATGGCTACACCTTC. Its translation is CASSSRDTRYGYTF.

The chain joins TRBV7-8 to TRBJ1-6, with D possibly matching TRBD1 (6 bases). CDR3 length equals 17 residues. Trimming left V 5 bases short and J 6 bases short, with 20 bases between. Germline-derived CDR1 and CDR2 are SGHVS and FQNEAQ. CDR3 sequence reads: CASSVTGGEIFNSPLHF. CDR3 nucleotide sequence: TGTGCCAGCAGCGTTACGGGGGGCGAAATATTTAATTCACCCCTCCACTTT.

This sequence joins TRBV18 and TRBJ1-1; TRBD1 aligns across 12 bases. CDR3 length: 15 residues. Unmatched junction bases numbered 7, after V lost 6 bases and J lost 5 bases. Germline CDR1 is KGHSH and CDR2 is LQKENI. DNA of the CDR3: TGTGCCAGCTCCCCGGGACAGGGGGCAGGAACTGAAGCTTTCTTT. As protein: CASSPGQGAGTEAFF.

V and J are TRBV5-1 and TRBJ1-5; D is unresolved. The CDR3 length is 15 residues. The germline V and J ends were trimmed by 0 bases and 3 bases, with 10 bases remaining between them. Germline V gene data show CDR1 as SGHRS and CDR2 as YFSETQ. The CDR3 region is CASSLGGDINQPQHF. The CDR3 nucleotides read TGCGCCAGCAGCTTGGGTGGCGACATCAATCAGCCCCAGCATTTT. Using reference TRBV5-1 and TRBJ1-5 for the parts outside the CDR3, the full variable domain is KAGVTQTPRYLIKTRGQQVTLSCSPISGHRSVSWYQQTPGQGLQFLFEYFSETQRNKGNFPGRFSGRQFSNSRSEMNVSTLELGDSALYLCASSLGGDINQPQHFGDGTRLSIL.

The J gene is TRBJ1-2, the V gene TRBV7-9; 9 nucleotides match TRBD1. Germline V gene sequence: CDR1 SEHNR, CDR2 FQNEAQ (reference sequence). J lost 5 bases, V lost 1 base, and 2 bases had no gene match. The length of the CDR3 is 14 residues. Here the CDR3 DNA reads TGTGCCAGCAGCTTAGTGACAGGGGGTTATGGCTACACCTTC. It codes for CASSLVTGGYGYTF.

In the case of this clone: Distinct nucleotide sequences in the sample also encode this CDR3. The chain carries TRBV7-9 and TRBJ1-4; no firm D call. Germline CDR1 reads SEHNR; CDR2 reads FQNEAQ (reference sequence). This CDR3 contains 15 residues. The germline V and J ends were trimmed by 1 base and 0 bases, with 6 bases remaining between them. CDR3 nucleotides: TGTGCCAGCAGCTTAGGCGGGTCAACTAATGAAAAACTGTTTTTT. Protein product: CASSLGGSTNEKLFF.

V is TRBV29-1 and J is TRBJ2-7; TRBD1 agrees at 7 bases. The CDR3 extends over 10 amino acids. Trimming at V came to 6 bases and at J to 5 bases, leaving 1 base not matched to a gene. Per the germline V gene, CDR1 is SQVTM and CDR2 is ANQGSEA. The CDR3 nucleotides read TGCAGCGTAGGGACAGACGAGCAGTACTTC. Protein sequence: CSVGTDEQYF.

The chain couples TRBV9 to TRBJ2-3; D unclear. The CDR3 has 14 residues. The germline CDR1 and CDR2 sequences are SGDLS and YYNGEE. V lost 7 bases to trimming and J lost 4 bases, with 16 bases between them. The CDR3 loop reads CASHESADPDTQYF. DNA of the CDR3: TGTGCCAGCCACGAATCGGCGGATCCAGATACGCAGTATTTT.

This chain uses TRBV29-1 with TRBJ2-3; 7 bases are a match to TRBD2. V gave up 6 bases and J gave up 3 bases; unmatched junction bases: 12. The CDR3 has 15 residues. From germline, CDR1 is SQVTM and CDR2 ANQGSEA. The CDR3 bases are TGCAGCGTCAGGCCCGGGGCTAGCGGTACAGATACGCAGTATTTT. It translates to CSVRPGASGTDTQYF.